This TCR beta chain emerged from a study of CD8 T cells in Susac syndrome. General study findings and limits: The CD4+ T cell repertoires that were profiled in Susac syndrome showed no clonal expansion. The study recognized that its TCR sequencing and HLA analysis covered a relatively small number of individuals.

The authors sequenced TCR beta from blood CD8+ and CD4+ T cells. On this clonotype itself: What it binds is not known.

V lost 4 bases and J lost 4; bases outside the gene matches: 4. This CDR3 has 14 residues. Germline CDR1 reads KGHSH; CDR2 reads LQKENI. An input of about 0.45 to 1 ug of RNA was subjected to reverse transcription using random hexamers. With immunoSEQ multiplex PCR, TCR beta CDR3 was amplified across 54 Vbeta and 13 Jbeta. TCRdb reanalysed the immunoSEQ multiplex PCR reads using MiXCR and keeps one entry per CDR3 protein. The data show around 190,000 distinct CDR3 sequences, 94% seen once. The TCR comes from a human donor with Susac syndrome. The sample was CD4+ T cells from PBMCs. The rearrangement links TRBV18 to TRBJ1-2; 9 nucleotides match TRBD1. The CDR3 loop reads CASSQGQGTYGYTF. CDR3 in DNA: TGTGCCAGCTCACAGGGACAGGGCACCTATGGCTACACCTTC.